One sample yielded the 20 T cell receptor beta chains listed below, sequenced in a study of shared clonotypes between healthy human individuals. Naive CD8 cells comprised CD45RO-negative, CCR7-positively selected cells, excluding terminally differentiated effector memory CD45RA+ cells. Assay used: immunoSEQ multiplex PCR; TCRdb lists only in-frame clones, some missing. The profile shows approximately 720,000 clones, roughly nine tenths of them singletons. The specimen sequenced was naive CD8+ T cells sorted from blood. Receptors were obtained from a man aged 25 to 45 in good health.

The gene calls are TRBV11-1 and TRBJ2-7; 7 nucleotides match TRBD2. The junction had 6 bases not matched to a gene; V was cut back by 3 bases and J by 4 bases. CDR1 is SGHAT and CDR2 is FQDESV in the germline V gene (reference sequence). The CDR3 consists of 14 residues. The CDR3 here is CASSFGSGVYEQYF. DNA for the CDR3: TGTGCCAGCAGCTTCGGAAGCGGGGTTTACGAGCAGTACTTC.

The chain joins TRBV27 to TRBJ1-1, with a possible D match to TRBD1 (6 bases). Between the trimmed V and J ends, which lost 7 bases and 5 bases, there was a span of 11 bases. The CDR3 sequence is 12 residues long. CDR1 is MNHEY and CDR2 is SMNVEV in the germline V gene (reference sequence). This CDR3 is CASMGGGTEAFF. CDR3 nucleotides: TGTGCCAGCATGGGAGGGGGAACTGAAGCTTTCTTT.

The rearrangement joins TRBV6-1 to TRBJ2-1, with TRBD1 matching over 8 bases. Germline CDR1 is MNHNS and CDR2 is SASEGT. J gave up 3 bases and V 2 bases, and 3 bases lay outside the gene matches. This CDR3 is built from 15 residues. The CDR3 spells CASSERGTGYNEQFF. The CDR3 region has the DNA TGTGCCAGCAGTGAACGCGGGACAGGCTACAATGAGCAGTTCTTC.

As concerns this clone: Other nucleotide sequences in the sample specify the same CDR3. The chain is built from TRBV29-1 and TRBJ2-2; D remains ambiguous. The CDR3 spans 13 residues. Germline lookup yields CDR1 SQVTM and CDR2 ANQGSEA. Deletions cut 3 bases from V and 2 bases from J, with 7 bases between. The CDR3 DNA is TGCAGCGTTGATGGTGGTAACACCGGGGAGCTGTTTTTT. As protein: CSVDGGNTGELFF.

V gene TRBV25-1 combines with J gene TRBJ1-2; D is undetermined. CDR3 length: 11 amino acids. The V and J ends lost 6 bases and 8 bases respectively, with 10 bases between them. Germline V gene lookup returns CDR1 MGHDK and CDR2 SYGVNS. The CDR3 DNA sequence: TGTGCCAGCAGGTTCCTAGGGGGCTACACCTTC. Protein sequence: CASRFLGGYTF.

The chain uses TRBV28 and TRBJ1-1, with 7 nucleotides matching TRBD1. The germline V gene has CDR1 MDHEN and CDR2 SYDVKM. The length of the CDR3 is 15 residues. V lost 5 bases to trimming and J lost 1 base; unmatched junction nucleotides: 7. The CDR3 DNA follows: TGTGCCAGCAGTACCCCAGGGGGGAAGAACACTGAAGCTTTCTTT. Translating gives CASSTPGGKNTEAFF.

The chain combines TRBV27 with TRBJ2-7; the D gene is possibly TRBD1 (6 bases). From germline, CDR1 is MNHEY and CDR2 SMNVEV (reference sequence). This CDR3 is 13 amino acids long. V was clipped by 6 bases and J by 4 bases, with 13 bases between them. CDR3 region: CASSRGLAYEQYF. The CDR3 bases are TGTGCCAGCAGCAGGGGCCTAGCATACGAGCAGTACTTC.

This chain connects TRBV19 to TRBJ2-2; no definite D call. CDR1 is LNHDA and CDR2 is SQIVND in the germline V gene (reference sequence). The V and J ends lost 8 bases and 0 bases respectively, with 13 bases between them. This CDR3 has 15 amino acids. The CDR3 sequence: CASGRRLSNTGELFF. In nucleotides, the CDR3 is TGTGCCAGTGGAAGAAGGCTCTCGAACACCGGGGAGCTGTTTTTT.

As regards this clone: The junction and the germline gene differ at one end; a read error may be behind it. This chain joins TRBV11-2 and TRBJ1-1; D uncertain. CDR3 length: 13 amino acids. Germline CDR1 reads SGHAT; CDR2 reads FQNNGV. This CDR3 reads CASSLDWNTEAFF. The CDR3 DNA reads TGTGCCAGCAGCCTAGACTGGAACACTGAAGCTTTCTTT.

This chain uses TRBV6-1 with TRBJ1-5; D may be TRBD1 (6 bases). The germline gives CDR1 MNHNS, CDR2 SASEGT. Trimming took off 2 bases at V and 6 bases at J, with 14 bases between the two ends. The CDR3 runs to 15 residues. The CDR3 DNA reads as TGTGCCAGCAGTGAATGGTCCCTCAGGGGTCAGCCCCAGCATTTT. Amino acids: CASSEWSLRGQPQHF.

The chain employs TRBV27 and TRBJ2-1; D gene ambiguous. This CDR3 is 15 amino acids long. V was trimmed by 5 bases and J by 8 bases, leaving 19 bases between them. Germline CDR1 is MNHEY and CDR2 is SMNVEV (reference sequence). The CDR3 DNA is TGTGCCAGCAGTACCAAGGACGAGCCTTGGGATGAGCAGTTCTTC. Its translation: CASSTKDEPWDEQFF.

The CDR3 loop is CATSRDRATNTEAFF. CDR3 DNA sequence: TGTGCCACCAGCCGGGACAGGGCTACGAACACTGAAGCTTTCTTT. This chain links TRBV15 with TRBJ1-1, with 9 nucleotides matching TRBD1. The CDR3 has 15 amino acids. CDR1 LNHNV and CDR2 YYDKDF come from the germline V gene (reference sequence). With V trimmed by 5 bases and J by 1 base, 5 bases remained unmatched.

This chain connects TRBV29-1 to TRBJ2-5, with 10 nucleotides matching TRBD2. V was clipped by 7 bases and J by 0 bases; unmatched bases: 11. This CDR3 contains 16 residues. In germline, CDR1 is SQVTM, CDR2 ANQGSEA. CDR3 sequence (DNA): TGCAGCGCAGACGAAACTAGCGGGGTTTACCAAGAGACCCAGTACTTC. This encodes CSADETSGVYQETQYF.

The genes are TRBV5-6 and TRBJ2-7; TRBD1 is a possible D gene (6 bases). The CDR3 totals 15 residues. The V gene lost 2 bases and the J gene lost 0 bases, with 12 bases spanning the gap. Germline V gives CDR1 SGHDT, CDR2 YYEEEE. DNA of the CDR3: TGTGCCAGCAGCTTTCTTCAGGGGACCTCCTACGAGCAGTACTTC. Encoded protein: CASSFLQGTSYEQYF. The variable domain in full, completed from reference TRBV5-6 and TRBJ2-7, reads DAGVTQSPTHLIKTRGQQVTLRCSPKSGHDTVSWYQQALGQGPQFIFQYYEEEERQRGNFPDRFSGHQFPNYSSELNVNALLLGDSALYLCASSFLQGTSYEQYFGPGTRLTVT.

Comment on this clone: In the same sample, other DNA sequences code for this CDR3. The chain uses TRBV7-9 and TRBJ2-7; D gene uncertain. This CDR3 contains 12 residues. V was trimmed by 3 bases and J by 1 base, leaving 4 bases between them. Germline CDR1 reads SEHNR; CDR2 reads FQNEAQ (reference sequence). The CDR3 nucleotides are TGTGCCAGCAGCTTCTCGTCCTACGAGCAGTACTTC. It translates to CASSFSSYEQYF.

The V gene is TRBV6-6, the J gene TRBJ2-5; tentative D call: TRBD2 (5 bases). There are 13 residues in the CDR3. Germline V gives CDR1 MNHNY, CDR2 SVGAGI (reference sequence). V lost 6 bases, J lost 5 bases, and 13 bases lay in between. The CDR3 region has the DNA TGTGCCAGCAGCCCCCTAGCCCTCGAGACCCAGTACTTC. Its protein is CASSPLALETQYF.

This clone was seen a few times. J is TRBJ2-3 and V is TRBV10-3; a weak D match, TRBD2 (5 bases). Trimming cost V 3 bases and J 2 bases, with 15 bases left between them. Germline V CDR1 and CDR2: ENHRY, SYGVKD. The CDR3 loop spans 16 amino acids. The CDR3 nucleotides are TGTGCCATCAGTGATCGTAGCGACCAAAACACAGATACGCAGTATTTT. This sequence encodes CAISDRSDQNTDTQYF.

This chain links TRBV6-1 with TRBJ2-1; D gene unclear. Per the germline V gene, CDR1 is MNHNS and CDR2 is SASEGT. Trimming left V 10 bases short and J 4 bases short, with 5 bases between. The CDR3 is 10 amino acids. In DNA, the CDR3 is TGTGCCACGGAGTACAATGAGCAGTTCTTC. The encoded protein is CATEYNEQFF.

The CDR3, as DNA: TGCGCCAGCAGCCAAGATGGACTGTTTAATGAAAAACTGTTTTTT. Residues: CASSQDGLFNEKLFF. The chain recombines TRBV4-3 with TRBJ1-4; unclear D gene. CDR3 length equals 15 residues. The germline V gene encodes CDR1 LGHNA and CDR2 YSLEER. Trimming shortened V by 0 bases and J by 4 bases, and 9 bases separated the two germline ends.

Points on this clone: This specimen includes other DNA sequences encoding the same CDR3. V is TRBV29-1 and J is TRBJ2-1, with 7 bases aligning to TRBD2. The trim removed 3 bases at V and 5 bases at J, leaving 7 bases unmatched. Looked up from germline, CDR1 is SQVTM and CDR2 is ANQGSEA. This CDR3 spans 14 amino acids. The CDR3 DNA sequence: TGCAGCGTTGAGGAGCGGGGACGTAACAATGAGCAGTTCTTC. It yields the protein CSVEERGRNNEQFF.